Listed below are T cell receptor beta chains from one sample, sequenced in a study of T cell responses to AZD1222 COVID-19 vaccine. Sequencing was performed with immunoSEQ multiplex PCR; in TCRdb, only in-frame clones are kept and a portion is missing. The sample carries about 130,000 clones, over 65% recorded once. Sequencing was performed on peripheral blood, taken on day 0 of AZD1222 vaccination. The receptors here all came from an adult in good health. The CDR3 runs from the conserved cysteine through the conserved F or W.

TRBV7-2,CASSFGTAYGYTF
TRBV6-5,CATRDRGGSPLHF
TRBV5-4,CASSSWATGELFF
TRBV10-1,CASSEYGDGTDTQYF
TRBV7-8,CASSLLGTRGGSDTQYF
TRBV2,CASKGAGKYGYTF
TRBV30,CAWSPESALNEKLFF
TRBV7-8,CASSPQGGTDTIYF
TRBV5-6,CASSSTQYINEKLFF
TRBV6-5,CASSLDRGRQPQHF
TRBV9,CASSVDPWTGVDTEAFF
TRBV7-9,CASGSPEQGAGDTQYF
TRBV30,CAWSGVGRGSNQPQHF
TRBV7-2,CASSLGVIEAFF
TRBV5-4,CASSSGTGRSGELFF
TRBV24-1,CATSDAQGANEQYF
TRBV11-2,CASSLDRGAWGNSPLHF
TRBV5-6,CASSLMSVLNEKLFF
TRBV7-6,CASSSGQVLNEKLFF
TRBV6-5,CASSQTTNYGYTF
TRBV5-1,CAIRSYEQYF
TRBV28,CASSLLGTGFGYTF
TRBV27,CASSLSIKYTQYF
TRBV5-1,CAGGTGRGYTF
TRBV30,CAWSAPTGSNSPLHF
TRBV28,CASRGGQRLGEQYF
TRBV27,CASSSRRQGLSYEQYF
TRBV6-6,CASSPTIPEAFF
TRBV18,CASFVWDTGELFF
TRBV19,CASNPGINQPQHF
TRBV14,CASSQSGAPGYF
TRBV4-1,CASSQFPPTGNGYTF
TRBV29-1,CSVLGTGNTEAFF
TRBV28,CASSPPLGQGPNQPQHF
TRBV6-1,CASSEAGQSRGYTF
TRBV7-9,CASSSGQGNYGYTF
TRBV19,CASSTTRQGGTEAFF
TRBV7-3,CASSMSIGLPNEQYF
TRBV27,CASSLSGTGTDTQYF
TRBV5-1,CASSSGTPILEAFF
TRBV28,CASSFQGGYTF
TRBV21-1,CASSKRQGNQPQHF
TRBV7-9,CASGSYRGLGGYTF
TRBV5-1,CASTAGGQQISPLHF
TRBV30,CAWSVVGGDTEAFF
TRBV28,CASRQGVYEQYF
TRBV10-2,CASSQGSPPGYTF
TRBV7-9,CASSAGSGYGYTF
TRBV6-5,CASLGQGNTEAFF
TRBV7-7,CASSPDRSTGELFF
TRBV28,CASSTPRGHEQYF